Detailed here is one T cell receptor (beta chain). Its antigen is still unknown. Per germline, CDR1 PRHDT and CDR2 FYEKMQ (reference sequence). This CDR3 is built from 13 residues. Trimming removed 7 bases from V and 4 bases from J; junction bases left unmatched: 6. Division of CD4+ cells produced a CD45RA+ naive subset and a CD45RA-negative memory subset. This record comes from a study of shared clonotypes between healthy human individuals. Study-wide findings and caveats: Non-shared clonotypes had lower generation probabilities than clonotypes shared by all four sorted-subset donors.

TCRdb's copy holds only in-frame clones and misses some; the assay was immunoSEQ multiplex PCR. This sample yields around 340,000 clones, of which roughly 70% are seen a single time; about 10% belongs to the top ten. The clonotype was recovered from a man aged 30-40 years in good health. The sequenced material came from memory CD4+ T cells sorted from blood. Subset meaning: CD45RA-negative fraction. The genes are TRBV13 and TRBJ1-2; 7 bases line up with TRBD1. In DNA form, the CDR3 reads TGTGCCAGCAAACAGGGGTCGAGCTATGGCTACACCTTC. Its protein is CASKQGSSYGYTF.